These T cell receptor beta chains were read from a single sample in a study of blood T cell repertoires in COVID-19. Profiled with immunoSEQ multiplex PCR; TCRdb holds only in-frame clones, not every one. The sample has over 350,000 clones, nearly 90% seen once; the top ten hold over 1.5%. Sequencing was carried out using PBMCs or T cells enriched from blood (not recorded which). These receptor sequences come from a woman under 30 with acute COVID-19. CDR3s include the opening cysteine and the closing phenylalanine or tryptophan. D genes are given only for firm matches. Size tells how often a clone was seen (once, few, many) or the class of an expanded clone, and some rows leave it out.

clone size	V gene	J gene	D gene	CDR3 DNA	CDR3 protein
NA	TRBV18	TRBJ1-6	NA	TGTGCCAGCTCACCAGTGCCAGCCTATAATTCACCCCTCCACTTT	CASSPVPAYNSPLHF
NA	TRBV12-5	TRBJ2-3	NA	TGTGCTAGTGGTTCAAGGACCGGGAACACAGATACGCAGTATTTT	CASGSRTGNTDTQYF
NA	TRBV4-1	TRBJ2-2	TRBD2	TGCGCCAGCAGCCGGTCCGGGACTAGATCTTCTAACACCGGGGAGCTGTTTTTT	CASSRSGTRSSNTGELFF
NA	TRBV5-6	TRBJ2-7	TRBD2	TGTGCCAGCAGCATCACTAGCGGAACTTATTACGAGCAGTACTTC	CASSITSGTYYEQYF
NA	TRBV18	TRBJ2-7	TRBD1	TGTGCCAGCTCACCAACGGACAGGGGCTACGAGCAGTACTTC	CASSPTDRGYEQYF
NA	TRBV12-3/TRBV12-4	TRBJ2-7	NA	TGTGCCAGCAGCCCAGACACCTACGAGCAGTACTTC	CASSPDTYEQYF
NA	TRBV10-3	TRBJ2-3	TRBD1	TGTGCCATCAACACAGGGGGAAAACGTAATTCTAGCACAGATACGCAGTATTTT	CAINTGGKRNSSTDTQYF
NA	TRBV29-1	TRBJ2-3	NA	TGCAGCCTACAGGGGGGGGATACGCAGTATTTT	CSLQGGDTQYF
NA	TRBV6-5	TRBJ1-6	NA	TGTGCCAGCAGCAAGGACAGAACTAATTCACCCCTCCACTTT	CASSKDRTNSPLHF
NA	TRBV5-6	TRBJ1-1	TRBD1	TGTGCCAGCAGTCCGGGACAGGTCAACACTGAAGCTTTCTTT	CASSPGQVNTEAFF
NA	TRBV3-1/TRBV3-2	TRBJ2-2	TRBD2	TGTGCCAGCAGCTATTTGACTAGCTACTCGAACACCGGGGAGCTGTTTTTT	CASSYLTSYSNTGELFF
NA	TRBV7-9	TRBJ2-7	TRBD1	TGTGCCAGCAGCTTTGGGGACAGGGGCTACGAGCAGTACTTC	CASSFGDRGYEQYF
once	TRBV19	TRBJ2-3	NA	TGTGCCAGTACTCCGCAGTGGGGGGACACAGATACGCAGTATTTT	CASTPQWGDTDTQYF
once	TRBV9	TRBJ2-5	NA	TGTGCCAGCAGCGTGCCGACAGGAATCCAAGAGACCCAGTACTTC	CASSVPTGIQETQYF
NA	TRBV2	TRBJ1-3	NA	TGTGCCAGCGGGACTGGCAATTCTGGAAACACCATATATTTT	CASGTGNSGNTIYF
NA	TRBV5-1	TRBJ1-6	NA	TGCGCCAGCAGCTTGTTCAGGGATAATTCACCCCTCCACTTT	CASSLFRDNSPLHF
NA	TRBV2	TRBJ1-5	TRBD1	TGTGCCTGCTTTGAACTTGGACAGGCTCCGAATCAGCCCCAGCATTTT	CACFELGQAPNQPQHF
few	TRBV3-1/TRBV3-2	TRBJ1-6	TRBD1	TGTGCCAGCAGCCAAGTTTGGGACAGGGCCGGTTCACCCCTCCACTTT	CASSQVWDRAGSPLHF
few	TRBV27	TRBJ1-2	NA	TGTGCCAGCACGCGGGGGCGCGGAATTAACTATGGCTACACCTTC	CASTRGRGINYGYTF